This T cell receptor (beta chain) was observed in a study of blood T cell repertoires in COVID-19. Study-level information: Sample material is recorded as cDNA or gDNA derived from T cells, B-cell-depleted T cells, or PBMCs.

This CDR3 contains 14 residues. The ends were cut back, 4 bases at V and 5 bases at J, with 11 bases in the middle. The germline V gene encodes CDR1 MNHEY and CDR2 SVGEGT. Original data processing: Counts of nucleated cells, estimated from reference gene primer amplification, were obtained. Using immunoSEQ multiplex PCR, the repertoire was profiled, and TCRdb retains in-frame clones only, with some absent. V and J calls and clone size are copied from that table; D and trimming were computed from the DNA. In the table there are about 230,000 clones, 85% to 90% of which are singletons. The sample comprised peripheral blood. The sequence was obtained from a man aged 50 or older with COVID-19, enrolled during active disease. The chain joins TRBV6-2 or TRBV6-3 to TRBJ2-2; D unresolved. CDR3 region: CASSSPQSTGELFF. CDR3 sequence (DNA): TGTGCCAGCAGTTCCCCACAGTCGACCGGGGAGCTGTTTTTT.